This T cell receptor (beta chain) is from a study of tumor-infiltrating lymphocytes in primary liver carcinoma. Germline CDR1 is SGHAT and CDR2 is FQNNGV. The CDR3 consists of 14 residues. In the case of this clonotype: A junction boundary mismatches the germline segment, possibly from a read error.

Bulk tissue was left unsorted, and RNA and DNA were co-extracted from about 20-30 mg of it. Sampling of every tumor involved five separate regions. These included the tumor centre. Every tumor sample held more than 85% viable tumor cells. A primer in the constant region served to generate TCR beta cDNA from roughly 550 ng of total RNA. Three nested multiplex PCR rounds of slightly modified ARM-PCR generated TCR beta libraries. The opening two PCR rounds, about 10 cycles each, paired TRBV1-TRBV30 forward primers with a C-beta reverse primer. MiXCR, run by TCRdb on the multiplex PCR reads, gives a single entry per CDR3 protein. The sample has about 21,000 distinct CDR3 sequences, approximately 72% seen once.

This TCR was sampled from a man aged 35-49 years with primary liver carcinoma and hepatitis B virus infection. The rearrangement links TRBV11-2 to TRBJ2-1; D remains unclear. Material: liver tumor tissue from sampling region 1. The subset: tumor region T1, superior pole. The CDR3 coding sequence is TGTGCCAGCAGCTTATACCGTCTAGTTAGTGATCAGTTATTC. Its protein product is CASSLYRLVSDQLF.